This T cell receptor (beta chain) stems from a study of regulatory T cells in long-lasting Graves disease. Overall study context: Persistence in Graves' disease denoted antithyroid drug use beyond 5 years alongside positive TSH receptor antibodies.

Through Arm-PCR of CDR3 regions and iRepertoire HTBI primers, TCR beta libraries were built. MiXCR, run by TCRdb on the multiplex PCR reads, gives a single entry per CDR3 protein. In the table there are around 460,000 distinct CDR3 sequences, roughly 23% of which are singletons. This clonotype turned up a few times. The antigen is undetermined. General study findings and limits: Persistent disease samples used TRBV28, TRBJ1-2 and TRBJ2-5 preferentially. Persistent patients shared more public clonotypes (around 2,500) than new patients (approximately 900).

Described time point: persistent/refractory GD, antithyroid drugs over 5 years with positive TRAb. Extracted RNA from PBMCs served as the source of the TCR library. This CDR3 region has 12 residues. Trimming took 0 bases from V and 10 from J, leaving 7 bases between them. Germline-derived CDR1 and CDR2 are DFQATT and SNEGSKA (reference sequence). The clonotype was recovered from a female donor with Graves disease. The chain is built from TRBV20-1 and TRBJ1-6; D is ambiguous. The sample was peripheral blood mononuclear cells (PBMCs), taken when the disease was refractory, from a patient treated with antithyroid drugs. The CDR3 DNA is TGCAGTGCTAGAGAAGGATTGTCACCCCTCCACTTT. Translated, it gives CSAREGLSPLHF.